What follows is one TCR beta chain and its context. Assay used: immunoSEQ multiplex PCR; TCRdb lists only in-frame clones, some missing. The sample has 50,000 to 65,000 clones, 70% to 90% seen once. The sample is drawn from a study of blood T cell repertoires in COVID-19. Whole-study context: The study drew acute and convalescent COVID-19 samples from the United States, Italy and Spain. In each case, the material was cDNA or gDNA derived from T cells, B-cell-depleted T cells, or PBMCs.

The CDR3 is made up of 17 amino acids. V lost 2 bases, J lost 4 bases, and 6 bases stayed unmatched. CDR1 MGHRA and CDR2 YSYEKL come from the germline V gene. The receptor was isolated from a human donor in a cohort sampled during active COVID-19. The rearrangement uses TRBV4-1 and TRBJ1-4; 11 positions agree with TRBD1. Sequenced material: peripheral blood. The CDR3 loop reads CASSQRDRGAHNEKLFF. In DNA, the CDR3 is TGCGCCAGCAGCCAACGGGACAGGGGGGCACATAATGAAAAACTGTTTTTT.